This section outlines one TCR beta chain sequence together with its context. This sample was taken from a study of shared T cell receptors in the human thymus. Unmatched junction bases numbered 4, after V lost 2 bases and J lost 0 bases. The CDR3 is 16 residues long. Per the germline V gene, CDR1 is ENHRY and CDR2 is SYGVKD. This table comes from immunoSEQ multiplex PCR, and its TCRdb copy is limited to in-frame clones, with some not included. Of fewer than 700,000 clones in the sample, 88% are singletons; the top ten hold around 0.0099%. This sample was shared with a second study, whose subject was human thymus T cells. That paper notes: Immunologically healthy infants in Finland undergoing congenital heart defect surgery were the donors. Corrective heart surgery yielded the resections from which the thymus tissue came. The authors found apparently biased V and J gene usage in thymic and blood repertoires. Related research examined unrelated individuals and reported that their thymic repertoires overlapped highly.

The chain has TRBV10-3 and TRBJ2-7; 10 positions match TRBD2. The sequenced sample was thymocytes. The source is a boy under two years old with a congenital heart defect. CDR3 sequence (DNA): TGTGCCATCAGTGAGACTAGCGGGACCAGCTCCTACGAGCAGTACTTC. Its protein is CAISETSGTSSYEQYF.